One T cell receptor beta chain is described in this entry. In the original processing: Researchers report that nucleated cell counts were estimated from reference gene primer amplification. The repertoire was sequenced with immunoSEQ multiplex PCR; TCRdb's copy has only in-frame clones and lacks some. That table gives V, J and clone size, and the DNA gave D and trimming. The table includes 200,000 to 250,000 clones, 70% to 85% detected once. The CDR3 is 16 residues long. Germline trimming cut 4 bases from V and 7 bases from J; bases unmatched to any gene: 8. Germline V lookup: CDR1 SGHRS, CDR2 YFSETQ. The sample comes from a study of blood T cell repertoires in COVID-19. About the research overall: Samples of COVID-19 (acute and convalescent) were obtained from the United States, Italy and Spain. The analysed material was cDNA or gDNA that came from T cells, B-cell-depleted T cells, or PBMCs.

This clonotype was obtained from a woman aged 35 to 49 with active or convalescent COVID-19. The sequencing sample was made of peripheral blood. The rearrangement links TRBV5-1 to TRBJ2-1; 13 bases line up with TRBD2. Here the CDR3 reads CASSPTSGGAWNEQFF. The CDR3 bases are TGCGCCAGCAGCCCCACTAGCGGGGGGGCCTGGAATGAGCAGTTCTTC.